The source of this T cell receptor beta chain is a study of blood T cells in healthy people across ages. It was 9.5 to 10 milliliters of peripheral blood that were drawn from each donor. A second PCR of about 6 to 11 cycles used a sample-barcoded 5' primer and a J-beta primer mix. Via MiXCR, TCRdb re-called the 5' RACE reads, giving one row per CDR3 protein. The sample carries roughly 800,000 distinct CDR3 sequences, roughly 25% recorded once. CDR3 length: 15 residues. V was trimmed by 1 base and J by 5 bases, leaving 14 bases between them. Germline lookup yields CDR1 LGHNA and CDR2 YSLEER. The sample also formed part of further work on T cells of mothers and their children. That work adds: Mothers yielded over 10 million CDR3 reads, children around 3.3 million each. Related and unrelated pairs show similar shaping of TCR recombination output by thymic selection.

Sequenced material: blood. This sequence was found in a boy aged 5 to 17 in good health. The J gene is TRBJ1-2, the V gene TRBV4-3; TRBD1 might be the D (5 bases). CDR3 sequence reads: CASSQGVAGEYGYTF. CDR3 nucleotides: TGCGCCAGCAGCCAAGGAGTGGCGGGGGAGTATGGCTACACCTTC.